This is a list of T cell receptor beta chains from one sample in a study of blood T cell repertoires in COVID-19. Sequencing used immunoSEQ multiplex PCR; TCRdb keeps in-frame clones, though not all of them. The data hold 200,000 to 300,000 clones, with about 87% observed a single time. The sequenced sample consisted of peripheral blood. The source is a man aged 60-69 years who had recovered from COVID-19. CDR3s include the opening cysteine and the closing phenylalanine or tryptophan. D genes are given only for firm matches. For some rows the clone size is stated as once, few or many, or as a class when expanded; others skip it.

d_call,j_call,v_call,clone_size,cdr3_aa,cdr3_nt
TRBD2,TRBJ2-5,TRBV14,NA,CASSQLRGGQETQYF,TGTGCCAGCAGCCAACTGCGGGGAGGGCAAGAGACCCAGTACTTC
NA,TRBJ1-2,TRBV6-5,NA,CASSYSAGANYGYTF,TGTGCCAGCAGTTACTCCGCTGGAGCTAACTATGGCTACACCTTC
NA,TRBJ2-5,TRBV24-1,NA,CATRGTVKETQYF,TGTGCCACCCGGGGGACTGTAAAAGAGACCCAGTACTTC
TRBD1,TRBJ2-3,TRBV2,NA,CASSAGDRATDTQYF,TGTGCCAGCAGCGCAGGGGACAGGGCCACAGATACGCAGTATTTT
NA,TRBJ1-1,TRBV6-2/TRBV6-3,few,CASSYTENTEAFF,TGTGCCAGCAGCTATACAGAGAACACTGAAGCTTTCTTT
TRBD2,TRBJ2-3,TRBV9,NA,CASSASLAGLPTDTQYF,TGTGCCAGCAGCGCCTCACTAGCGGGGCTGCCCACAGATACGCAGTATTTT
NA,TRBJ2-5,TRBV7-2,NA,CASSLLGRQETQYF,TGTGCCAGCAGCTTATTAGGGAGGCAAGAGACCCAGTACTTC
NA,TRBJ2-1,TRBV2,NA,CASGAGATYNEQFF,TGTGCCAGCGGGGCGGGGGCCACCTACAATGAGCAGTTCTTC
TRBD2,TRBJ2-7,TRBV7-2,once,CASSLRGTYEQYF,TGTGCCAGCAGCTTGCGGGGGACCTACGAGCAGTACTTC
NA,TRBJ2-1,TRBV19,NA,CASRALSYNEQFF,TGTGCCAGTAGGGCTCTCTCCTACAATGAGCAGTTCTTC
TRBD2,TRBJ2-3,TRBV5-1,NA,CASSLTGLADTDTQYF,TGCGCCAGCAGCTTGACCGGACTAGCGGACACAGATACGCAGTATTTT
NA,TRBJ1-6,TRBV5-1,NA,CASSSVGGEGSPLHF,TGCGCCAGCAGCTCCGTGGGGGGGGAAGGCTCACCCCTCCACTTT
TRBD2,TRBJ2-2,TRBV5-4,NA,CASSLGPGGAGELFF,TGTGCCAGCAGCTTGGGTCCGGGAGGGGCCGGGGAGCTGTTTTTT
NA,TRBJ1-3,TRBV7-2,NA,CASRLAGAKNTIYF,TGTGCCAGCAGACTCGCAGGGGCAAAAAACACCATATATTTT
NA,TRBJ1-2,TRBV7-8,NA,CASSLRAGNYGYTF,TGTGCCAGCAGCTTAAGGGCAGGGAACTATGGCTACACCTTC
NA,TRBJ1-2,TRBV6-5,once,CASRAPATGGGYTF,TGTGCCAGCAGAGCACCAGCGACAGGAGGTGGCTACACCTTC
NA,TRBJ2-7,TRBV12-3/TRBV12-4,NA,CASALSYEQYF,TGTGCCAGCGCCCTATCCTACGAGCAGTACTTC
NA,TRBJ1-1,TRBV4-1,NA,CASSHQGGTEAFF,TGCGCCAGCAGCCATCAAGGGGGAACTGAAGCTTTCTTT
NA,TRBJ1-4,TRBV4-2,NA,CASLYSGKLFF,TGTGCCAGCCTGTACAGTGGGAAACTGTTTTTT
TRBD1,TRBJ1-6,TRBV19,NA,CASKLVRQGDSPLHF,TGTGCCAGCAAATTAGTCCGGCAGGGGGATTCACCCCTCCACTTT
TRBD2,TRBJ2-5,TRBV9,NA,CASSGGGATSETQYF,TGTGCCAGCAGCGGCGGGGGGGCGACTTCAGAGACCCAGTACTTC
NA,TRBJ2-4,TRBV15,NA,CATSRSVQRLWGNIQYF,TGTGCCACCAGCCGCAGCGTACAGCGGTTATGGGGAAACATTCAGTACTTC
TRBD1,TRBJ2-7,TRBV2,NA,CASIVTGTDFSYEQYF,TGTGCCAGCATCGTAACCGGGACAGACTTCTCCTACGAGCAGTACTTC
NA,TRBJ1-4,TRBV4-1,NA,CASSQEEEKLFF,TGCGCCAGCAGCCAAGAGGAGGAAAAACTGTTTTTT
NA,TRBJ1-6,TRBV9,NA,CASSVVGGLGTPLHF,TGTGCCAGCAGCGTAGTTGGGGGACTGGGGACACCCCTCCACTTT
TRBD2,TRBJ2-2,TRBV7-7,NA,CASSLGRQAGGRDTGELFF,TGTGCTAGCAGCTTAGGTCGTCAAGCGGGGGGCCGGGACACCGGGGAGCTGTTTTTT
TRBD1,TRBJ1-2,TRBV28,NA,CASTSGTVGGYTF,TGTGCCAGCACCTCAGGGACAGTGGGAGGCTACACCTTC
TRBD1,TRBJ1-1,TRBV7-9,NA,CASSIRQGANTEAFF,TGTGCCAGCAGCATAAGACAGGGGGCGAACACTGAAGCTTTCTTT
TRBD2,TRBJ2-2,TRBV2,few,CASSARLPTSGANTGELFF,TGTGCCAGCAGCGCCCGCCTTCCTACTAGCGGCGCGAACACCGGGGAGCTGTTTTTT
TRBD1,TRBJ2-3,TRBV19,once,CASSSGTGWTDTQYF,TGTGCCAGTTCCTCGGGGACAGGGTGGACAGATACGCAGTATTTT
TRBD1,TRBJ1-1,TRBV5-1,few,CASSLARGRTEAFF,TGCGCCAGCAGCTTGGCCAGGGGGCGAACTGAAGCTTTCTTT
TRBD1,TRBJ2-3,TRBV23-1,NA,CASRRTGGTDTQYF,TGCGCCAGCAGACGGACAGGGGGGACAGATACGCAGTATTTT
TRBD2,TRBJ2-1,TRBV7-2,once,CASSLAMGGGGNNEQFF,TGTGCCAGCAGCTTAGCGATGGGCGGGGGGGGAAACAATGAGCAGTTCTTC
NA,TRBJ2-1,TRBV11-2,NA,CASSPGHFNEQFF,TGTGCCAGCAGCCCGGGACACTTCAATGAGCAGTTCTTC
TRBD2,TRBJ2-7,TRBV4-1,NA,CASSQESGGAREQYF,TGCGCCAGCAGCCAAGAAAGCGGGGGGGCCCGCGAGCAGTACTTC
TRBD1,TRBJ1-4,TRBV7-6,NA,CASSPRQGFNEKLFF,TGTGCCAGCAGCCCACGACAGGGTTTTAATGAAAAACTGTTTTTT
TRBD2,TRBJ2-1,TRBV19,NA,CASSIVLAGGQGEQFF,TGTGCCAGTAGTATAGTCCTAGCGGGGGGGCAAGGTGAGCAGTTCTTC
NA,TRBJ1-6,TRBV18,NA,CASSPDSNSPLHF,TGTGCCAGCTCACCTGACAGTAATTCACCCCTCCACTTT
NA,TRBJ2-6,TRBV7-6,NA,CASSPTQGSGANVLTF,TGTGCCAGCAGCCCAACCCAGGGCTCTGGGGCCAACGTCCTGACTTTC
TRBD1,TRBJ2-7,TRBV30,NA,CAWRGQGGDEQYF,TGTGCCTGGAGGGGACAGGGTGGGGACGAGCAGTACTTC
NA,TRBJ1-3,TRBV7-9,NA,CASSFRGTGNTIYF,TGTGCCAGCAGCTTTAGGGGAACTGGAAACACCATATATTTT
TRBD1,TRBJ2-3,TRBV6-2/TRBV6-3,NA,CASSIQGARQTDTQYF,TGTGCCAGCAGCATACAGGGGGCGCGTCAAACAGATACGCAGTATTTT
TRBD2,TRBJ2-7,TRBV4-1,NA,CASSQGTSGPYEQYF,TGCGCCAGCAGCCAAGGAACTAGCGGACCCTACGAGCAGTACTTC
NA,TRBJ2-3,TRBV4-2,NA,CASSQGVGGITDTQYF,TGTGCCAGCAGCCAAGGAGTGGGGGGAATAACAGATACGCAGTATTTT
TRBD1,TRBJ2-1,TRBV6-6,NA,CASSRIKGDRVGGWVNEQFF,TGTGCCAGCAGTCGAATAAAAGGGGACAGGGTAGGGGGATGGGTCAATGAGCAGTTCTTC
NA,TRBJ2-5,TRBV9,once,CASSDSIRETQYF,TGTGCCAGCAGCGACTCAATTCGGGAGACCCAGTACTTC
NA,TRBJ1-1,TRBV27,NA,CASSFRNTKNTEAFF,TGTGCCAGCAGTTTTCGAAACACGAAGAACACTGAAGCTTTCTTT
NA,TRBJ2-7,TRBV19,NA,CASSIGGGGDGYEQYF,TGTGCCAGTAGTATAGGTGGTGGTGGAGACGGATACGAGCAGTACTTC
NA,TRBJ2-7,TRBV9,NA,CASSPGYEQYF,TGTGCCAGCAGCCCCGGCTACGAGCAGTACTTC
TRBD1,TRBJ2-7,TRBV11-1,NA,CASSVDRGGSYEQYF,TGTGCCAGCAGCGTCGACAGGGGAGGCTCCTACGAGCAGTACTTC
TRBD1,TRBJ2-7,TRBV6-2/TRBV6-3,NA,CASSDEIGTAYEQYF,TGTGCCAGCAGCGACGAAATAGGGACAGCCTACGAGCAGTACTTC
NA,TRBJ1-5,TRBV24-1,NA,CATAAGRSNQPQHF,TGTGCCACCGCGGCGGGAAGGAGCAATCAGCCCCAGCATTTT
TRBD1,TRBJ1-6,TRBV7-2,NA,CASSLPGTGMNSPLHF,TGTGCCAGCAGCTTACCCGGGACAGGGATGAATTCACCCCTCCACTTT
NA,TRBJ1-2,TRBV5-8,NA,CASSPDSNYGYTF,TGTGCCAGCAGCCCCGACAGTAACTATGGCTACACCTTC
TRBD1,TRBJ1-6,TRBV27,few,CASSSQGARNSPLHF,TGTGCCAGCAGTTCCCAGGGGGCACGGAATTCACCCCTCCACTTT